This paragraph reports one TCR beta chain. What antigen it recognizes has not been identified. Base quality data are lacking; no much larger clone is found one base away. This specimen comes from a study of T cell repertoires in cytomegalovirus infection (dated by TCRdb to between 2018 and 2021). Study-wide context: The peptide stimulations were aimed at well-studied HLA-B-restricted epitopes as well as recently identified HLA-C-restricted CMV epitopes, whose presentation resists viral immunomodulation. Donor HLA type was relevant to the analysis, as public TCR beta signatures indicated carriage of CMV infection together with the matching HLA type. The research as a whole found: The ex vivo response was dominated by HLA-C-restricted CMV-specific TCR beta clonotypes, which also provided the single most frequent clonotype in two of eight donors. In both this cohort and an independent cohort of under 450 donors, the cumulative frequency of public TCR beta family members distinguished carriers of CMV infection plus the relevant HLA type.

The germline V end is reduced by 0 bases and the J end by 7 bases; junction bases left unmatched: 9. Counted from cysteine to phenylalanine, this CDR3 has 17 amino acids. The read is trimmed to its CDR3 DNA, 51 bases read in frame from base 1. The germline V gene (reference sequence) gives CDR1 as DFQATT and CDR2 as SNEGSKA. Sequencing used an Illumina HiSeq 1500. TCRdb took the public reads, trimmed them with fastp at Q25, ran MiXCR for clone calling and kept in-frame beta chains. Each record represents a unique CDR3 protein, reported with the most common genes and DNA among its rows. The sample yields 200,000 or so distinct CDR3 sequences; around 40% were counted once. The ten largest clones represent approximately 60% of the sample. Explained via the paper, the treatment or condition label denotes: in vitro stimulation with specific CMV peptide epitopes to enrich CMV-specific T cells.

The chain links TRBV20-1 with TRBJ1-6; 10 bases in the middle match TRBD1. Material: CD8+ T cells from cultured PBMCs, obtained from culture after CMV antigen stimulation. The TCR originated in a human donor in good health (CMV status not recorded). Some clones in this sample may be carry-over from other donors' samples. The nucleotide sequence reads TGCAGTGCTAGAGATAGACTCCTGGGACAGGGGAATTCACCCCTCCACTTT. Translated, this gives CSARDRLLGQGNSPLHF.